The rows below give T cell receptor beta chains drawn from one sample of a study of T-cell reconstitution after alpha-beta-depleted transplantation in children. In TCRdb, the PCR reads were re-called with MiXCR into one record per CDR3 protein. The sample includes about 500,000 distinct CDR3 sequences, about 30% of them seen just once. This specimen consisted of PBMCs from the stem cell graft donor, obtained from the stem cell graft. The receptors derive from a human donor who donated a stem cell graft to a child with aplastic anemia. CDR3s include the opening cysteine and the closing phenylalanine or tryptophan. Each record gives: J gene, CDR3 length, clone size, V gene, CDR3 protein. The size entry is marked missing in some rows and otherwise reads once, few, many or a size class.

j_call: TRBJ2-5
cdr3_length: 14
clone_size: .
v_call: TRBV9
cdr3_aa: CASSVGREYGTQYF

j_call: TRBJ1-5
cdr3_length: 12
clone_size: .
v_call: TRBV24-1
cdr3_aa: CATSDPTGPQHF

j_call: TRBJ1-4
cdr3_length: 12
clone_size: .
v_call: TRBV29-1
cdr3_aa: CSAKTTNEKLFF

j_call: TRBJ2-7
cdr3_length: 13
clone_size: once
v_call: TRBV12-3/TRBV12-4
cdr3_aa: CASTSGTSYEQYF

j_call: TRBJ2-3
cdr3_length: 15
clone_size: few
v_call: TRBV7-2
cdr3_aa: CASSSLAKSTDTQYF

j_call: TRBJ2-2
cdr3_length: 17
clone_size: few
v_call: TRBV24-1
cdr3_aa: CATSDWGQGSNTGELFF

j_call: TRBJ2-1
cdr3_length: 15
clone_size: .
v_call: TRBV10-3
cdr3_aa: CAISEPGGPKKDQFF

j_call: TRBJ1-2
cdr3_length: 11
clone_size: .
v_call: TRBV29-1
cdr3_aa: CSVDTEYGYTF

j_call: TRBJ1-6
cdr3_length: 11
clone_size: .
v_call: TRBV7-9
cdr3_aa: CASTPGSPLHF

j_call: TRBJ1-5
cdr3_length: 14
clone_size: .
v_call: TRBV30
cdr3_aa: CAWSEGRMNQPQHF

j_call: TRBJ1-2
cdr3_length: 16
clone_size: .
v_call: TRBV10-1
cdr3_aa: CASSESTTRPIYGYTF

j_call: TRBJ1-1
cdr3_length: 15
clone_size: few
v_call: TRBV6-5
cdr3_aa: CASKYCTDLNTEAFF

j_call: TRBJ1-2
cdr3_length: 14
clone_size: .
v_call: TRBV19
cdr3_aa: CASRLRGVGYGYTF

j_call: TRBJ1-4
cdr3_length: 15
clone_size: .
v_call: TRBV6-5
cdr3_aa: CASSYSRREGEKLFF

j_call: TRBJ1-1
cdr3_length: 14
clone_size: few
v_call: TRBV5-1
cdr3_aa: CASSLNQGVTEAFF

j_call: TRBJ1-1
cdr3_length: 13
clone_size: few
v_call: TRBV3-1
cdr3_aa: CASSLMRGTEAFF

j_call: TRBJ1-4
cdr3_length: 15
clone_size: few
v_call: TRBV6-5
cdr3_aa: CASSYSVVQNEKLFF

j_call: TRBJ1-1
cdr3_length: 15
clone_size: few
v_call: TRBV24-1
cdr3_aa: CATRDAGTSGTEAFF

j_call: TRBJ1-5
cdr3_length: 13
clone_size: many
v_call: TRBV19
cdr3_aa: CASSGTGNQPQHF

j_call: TRBJ1-4
cdr3_length: 15
clone_size: once
v_call: TRBV6-2/TRBV6-3
cdr3_aa: CASSRDGATNEKLFF